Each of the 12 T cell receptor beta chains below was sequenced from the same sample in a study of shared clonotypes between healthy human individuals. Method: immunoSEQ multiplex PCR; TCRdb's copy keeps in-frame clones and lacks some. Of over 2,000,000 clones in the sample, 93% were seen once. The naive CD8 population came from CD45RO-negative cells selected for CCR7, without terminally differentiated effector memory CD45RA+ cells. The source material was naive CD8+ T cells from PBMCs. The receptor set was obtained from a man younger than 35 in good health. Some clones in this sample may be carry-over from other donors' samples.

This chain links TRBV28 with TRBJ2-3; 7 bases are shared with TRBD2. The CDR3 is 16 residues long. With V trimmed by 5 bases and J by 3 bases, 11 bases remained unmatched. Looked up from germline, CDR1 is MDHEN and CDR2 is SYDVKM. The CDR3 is CASSIGWGRETDTQYF. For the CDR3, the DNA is TGTGCCAGCAGTATAGGCTGGGGGAGGGAAACAGATACGCAGTATTTT.

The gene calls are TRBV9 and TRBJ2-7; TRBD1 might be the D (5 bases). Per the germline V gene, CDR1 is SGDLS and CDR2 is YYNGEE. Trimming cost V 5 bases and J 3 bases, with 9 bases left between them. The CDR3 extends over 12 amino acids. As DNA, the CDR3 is TGTGCCAGCAGAGGGGAAGGCTACGAGCAGTACTTC. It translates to CASRGEGYEQYF.

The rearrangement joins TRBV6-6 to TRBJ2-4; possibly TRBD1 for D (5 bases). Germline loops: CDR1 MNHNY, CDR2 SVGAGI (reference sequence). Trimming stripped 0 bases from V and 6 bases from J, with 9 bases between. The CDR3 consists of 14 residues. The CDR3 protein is CASSYSPQGNIQYF. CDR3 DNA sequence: TGTGCCAGCAGTTACTCTCCGCAGGGAAACATTCAGTACTTC.

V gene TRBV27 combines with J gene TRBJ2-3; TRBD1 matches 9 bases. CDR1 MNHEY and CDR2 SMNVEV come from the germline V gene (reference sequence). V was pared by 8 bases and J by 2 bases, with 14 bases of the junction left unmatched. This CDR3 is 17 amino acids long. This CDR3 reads CASGLRQGVSFTDTQYF. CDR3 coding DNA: TGTGCCAGCGGCCTCCGACAGGGGGTTTCCTTCACAGATACGCAGTATTTT.

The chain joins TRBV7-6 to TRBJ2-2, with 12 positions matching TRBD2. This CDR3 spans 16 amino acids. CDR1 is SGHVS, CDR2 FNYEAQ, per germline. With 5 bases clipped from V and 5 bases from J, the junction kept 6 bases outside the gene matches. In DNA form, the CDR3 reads TGTGCCAGCAGCCGACTAGCGGGAGCTATGACCGGGGAGCTGTTTTTT. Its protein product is CASSRLAGAMTGELFF.

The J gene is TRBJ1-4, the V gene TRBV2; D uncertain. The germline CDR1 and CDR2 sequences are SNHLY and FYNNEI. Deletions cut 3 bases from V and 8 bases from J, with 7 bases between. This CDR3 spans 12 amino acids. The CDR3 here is CASSDRSEKLFF. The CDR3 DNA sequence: TGTGCCAGCAGTGATCGGTCCGAAAAACTGTTTTTT.

CDR3 DNA sequence: TGCGCCAGCAGCCCCGACGGGGGGCTGACCGGGGAGCTGTTTTTT. Its protein is CASSPDGGLTGELFF. The genes are TRBV4-3 and TRBJ2-2, with D possibly being TRBD2 (7 bases). CDR1 and CDR2 (germline): LGHNA, YSLEER. Trimming removed 4 bases at V and 5 bases at J, with 14 bases between. This CDR3 is built from 15 residues.

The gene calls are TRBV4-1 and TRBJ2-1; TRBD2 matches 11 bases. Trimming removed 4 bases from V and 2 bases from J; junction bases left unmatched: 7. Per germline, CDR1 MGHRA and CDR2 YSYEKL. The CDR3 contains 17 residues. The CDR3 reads CASSLRLAGRTYNEQFF. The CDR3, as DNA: TGCGCCAGCAGCCTAAGACTAGCGGGACGAACCTACAATGAGCAGTTCTTC.

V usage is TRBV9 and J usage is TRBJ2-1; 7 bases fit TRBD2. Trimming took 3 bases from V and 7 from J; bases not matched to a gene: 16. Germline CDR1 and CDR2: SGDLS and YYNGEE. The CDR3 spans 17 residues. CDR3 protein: CASSAPRGGEGLNEQFF. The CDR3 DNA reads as TGTGCCAGCAGCGCCCCCCGTGGGGGGGAGGGCCTGAATGAGCAGTTCTTC.

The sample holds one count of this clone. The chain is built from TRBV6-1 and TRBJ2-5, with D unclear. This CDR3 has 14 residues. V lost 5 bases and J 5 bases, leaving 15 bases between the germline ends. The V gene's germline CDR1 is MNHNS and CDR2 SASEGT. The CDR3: CASSSLQQWETQYF. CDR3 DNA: TGTGCCAGCAGTAGTTTACAACAGTGGGAGACCCAGTACTTC.

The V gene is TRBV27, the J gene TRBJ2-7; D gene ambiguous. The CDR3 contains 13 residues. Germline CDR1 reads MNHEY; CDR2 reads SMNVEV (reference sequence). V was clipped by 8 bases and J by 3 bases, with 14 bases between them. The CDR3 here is CASGYSWDYEQYF. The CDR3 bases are TGTGCCAGCGGCTACTCTTGGGACTACGAGCAGTACTTC.

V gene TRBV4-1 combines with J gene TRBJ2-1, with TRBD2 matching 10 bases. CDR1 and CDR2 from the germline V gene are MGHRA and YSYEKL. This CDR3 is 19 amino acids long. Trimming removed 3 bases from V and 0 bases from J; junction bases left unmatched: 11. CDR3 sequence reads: CASSHTAAGGLISYNEQFF. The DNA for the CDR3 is TGCGCCAGCAGCCACACAGCAGCGGGAGGGTTAATCTCCTACAATGAGCAGTTCTTC.